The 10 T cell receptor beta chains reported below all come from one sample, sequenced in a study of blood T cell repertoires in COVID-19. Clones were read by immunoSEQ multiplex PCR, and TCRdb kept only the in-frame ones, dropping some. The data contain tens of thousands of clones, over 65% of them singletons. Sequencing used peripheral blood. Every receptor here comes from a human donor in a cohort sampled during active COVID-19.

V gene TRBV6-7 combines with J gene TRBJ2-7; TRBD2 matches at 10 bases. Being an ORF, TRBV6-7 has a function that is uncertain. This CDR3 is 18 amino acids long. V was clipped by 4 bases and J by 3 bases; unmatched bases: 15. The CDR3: CASSSPPASGSSRYEQYF. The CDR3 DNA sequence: TGTGCCAGCAGTTCCCCCCCGGCTAGCGGGAGCTCTCGCTACGAGCAGTACTTC.

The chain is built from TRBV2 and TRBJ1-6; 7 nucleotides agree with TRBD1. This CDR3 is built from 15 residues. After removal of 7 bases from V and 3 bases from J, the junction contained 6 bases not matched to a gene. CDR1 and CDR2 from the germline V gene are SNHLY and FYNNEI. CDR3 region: CASKRGQFYNSPLHF. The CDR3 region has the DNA TGTGCCAGCAAGAGGGGACAGTTCTATAATTCACCCCTCCACTTT.

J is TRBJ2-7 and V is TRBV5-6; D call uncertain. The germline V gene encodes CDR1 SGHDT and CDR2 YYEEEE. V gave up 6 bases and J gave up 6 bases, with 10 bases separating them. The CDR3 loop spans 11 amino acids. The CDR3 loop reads CASTFRGEQYF. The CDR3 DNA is TGTGCCAGCACCTTTCGCGGCGAGCAGTACTTC.

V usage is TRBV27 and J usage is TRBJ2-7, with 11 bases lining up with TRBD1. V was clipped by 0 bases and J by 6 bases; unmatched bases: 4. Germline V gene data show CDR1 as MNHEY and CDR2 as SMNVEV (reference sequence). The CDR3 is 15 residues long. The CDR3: CASSLSGTGGFEQYF. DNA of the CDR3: TGTGCCAGCAGTTTATCCGGGACAGGGGGTTTCGAGCAGTACTTC.

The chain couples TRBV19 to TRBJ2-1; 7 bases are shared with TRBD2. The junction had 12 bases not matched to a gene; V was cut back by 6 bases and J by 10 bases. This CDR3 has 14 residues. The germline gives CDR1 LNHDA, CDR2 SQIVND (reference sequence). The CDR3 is CASSPRPSGGEQFF. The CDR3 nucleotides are TGTGCCAGTAGCCCCCGCCCTAGCGGTGGGGAGCAGTTCTTC.

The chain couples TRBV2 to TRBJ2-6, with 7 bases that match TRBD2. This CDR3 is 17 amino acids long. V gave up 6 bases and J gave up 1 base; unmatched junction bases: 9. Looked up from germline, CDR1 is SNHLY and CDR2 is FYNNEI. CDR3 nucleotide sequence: TGTGCCAGCAGGAGGGAGACCGGGAGGTCTGGGGCCAACGTCCTGACTTTC. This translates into CASRRETGRSGANVLTF. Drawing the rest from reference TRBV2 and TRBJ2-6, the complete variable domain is EPEVTQTPSHQVTQMGQEVILRCVPISNHLYFYWYRQILGQKVEFLVSFYNNEISEKSEIFDDQFSVERPDGSNFTLKIRSTKLEDSAMYFCASRRETGRSGANVLTFGAGSRLTVL.

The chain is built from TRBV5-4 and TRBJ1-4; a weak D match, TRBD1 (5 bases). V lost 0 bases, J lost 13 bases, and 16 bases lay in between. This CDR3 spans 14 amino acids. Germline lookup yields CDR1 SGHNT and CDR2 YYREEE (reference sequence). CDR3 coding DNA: TGTGCCAGCAGCTTGGGGGGGGACCCCCGTGGACTGTTTTTT. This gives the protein CASSLGGDPRGLFF.

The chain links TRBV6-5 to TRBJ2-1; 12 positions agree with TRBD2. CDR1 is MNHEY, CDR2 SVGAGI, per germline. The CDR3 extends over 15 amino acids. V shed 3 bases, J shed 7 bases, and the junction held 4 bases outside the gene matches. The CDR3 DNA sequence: TGTGCCAGCAGTTATACTAGCGGGAGGAGGAATGAGCAGTTCTTC. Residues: CASSYTSGRRNEQFF.

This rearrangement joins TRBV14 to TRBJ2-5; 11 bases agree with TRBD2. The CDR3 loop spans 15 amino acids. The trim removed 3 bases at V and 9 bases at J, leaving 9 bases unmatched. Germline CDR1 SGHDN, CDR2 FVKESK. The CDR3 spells CASSQRLAGSSAQYF. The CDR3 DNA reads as TGTGCCAGCAGCCAGAGACTAGCGGGGTCATCGGCCCAGTACTTC.

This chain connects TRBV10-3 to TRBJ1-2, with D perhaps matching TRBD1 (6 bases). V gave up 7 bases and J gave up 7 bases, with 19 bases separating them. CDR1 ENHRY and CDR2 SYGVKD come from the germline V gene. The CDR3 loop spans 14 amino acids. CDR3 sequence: CAITEDSTSGGYTF. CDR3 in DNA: TGTGCCATCACAGAGGACAGTACCTCTGGTGGCTACACCTTC.